These T cell receptor beta chains were read from a single sample in a study of T-cell reconstitution after alpha-beta-depleted transplantation in children. MiXCR, run by TCRdb on the PCR reads, gives a single entry per CDR3 protein. The sample yields approximately 640,000 distinct CDR3 sequences, 16% seen once. The sample was PBMCs from the stem cell graft donor, taken from the stem cell graft. The receptors originated from a human donor who donated a stem cell graft to a child with acute myeloid leukemia. CDR3s include the opening cysteine and the closing phenylalanine or tryptophan. D genes are given only for firm matches. Rows may omit the clone size; those that give it use once, few, many or a size class.

14	TRBV29-1	NA	TRBJ1-4	TRBD1	CTVTGGTTNEKLFF	TGCACCGTGACAGGGGGCACAACTAATGAAAAACTGTTTTTT
14	TRBV11-2	many	TRBJ1-1	NA	CASSLAVLNTEAFF	TGTGCCAGCAGCTTAGCGGTGCTGAACACTGAAGCTTTCTTT
13	TRBV4-1	NA	TRBJ2-3	NA	CASSHIAADTQYF	TGCGCCAGCAGCCACATAGCGGCTGATACGCAGTATTTT
18	TRBV13	NA	TRBJ2-5	TRBD1	CASSYLVFGTGAQETQYF	TGTGCCAGCAGCTATTTAGTATTCGGGACAGGGGCTCAAGAGACCCAGTACTTC
15	TRBV7-6	few	TRBJ2-1	TRBD1	CASRGQAGVMGEQFF	TGTGCCAGCAGGGGACAGGCAGGCGTTATGGGTGAGCAGTTCTTC
14	TRBV7-9	NA	TRBJ2-3	NA	CASRGPINPDTQYF	TGTGCCAGCAGGGGGCCCATAAACCCAGATACGCAGTATTTT
13	TRBV27	NA	TRBJ2-2	NA	CASTWLNTGELFF	TGTGCCAGCACCTGGCTTAACACCGGGGAGCTGTTTTTT
13	TRBV5-1	few	TRBJ2-7	NA	CASSLEPLGEQYF	TGCGCCAGCAGCTTGGAGCCCCTGGGCGAGCAGTACTTC
15	TRBV6-2/TRBV6-3	NA	TRBJ2-4	NA	CASRDPLLAKNIQYF	TGTGCCAGCAGGGATCCCCTACTAGCCAAAAACATTCAGTACTTC
15	TRBV5-6	few	TRBJ2-1	TRBD1	CASSEEQGPYNEQFF	TGTGCCAGCAGCGAGGAACAGGGGCCATACAATGAGCAGTTCTTC
15	TRBV20-1	many	TRBJ2-3	NA	CSARVGSPHTDTQYF	TGCAGTGCTAGAGTTGGATCCCCACACACAGATACGCAGTATTTT
17	TRBV24-1	NA	TRBJ2-1	TRBD1	CATSDLGQGERYNEQFF	TGTGCCACCAGTGATTTGGGACAGGGAGAAAGGTACAATGAGCAGTTCTTC
14	TRBV5-5	NA	TRBJ1-1	NA	CASSSLTLNTEAFF	TGTGCCAGCAGCTCACTTACATTGAACACTGAAGCTTTCTTT
13	TRBV5-1	NA	TRBJ2-5	NA	CASSQDRKETQYF	TGCGCCAGCAGCCAAGACCGGAAAGAGACCCAGTACTTC
15	TRBV20-1	NA	TRBJ2-6	NA	CSARDSRSGANVLTF	TGCAGTGCTAGAGATAGCCGCTCTGGGGCCAACGTCCTGACTTTC
15	TRBV25-1	many	TRBJ2-7	TRBD1	CASSPARGPLYEQYF	TGTGCCAGCAGCCCCGCGAGGGGGCCTCTCTACGAGCAGTACTTC
13	TRBV20-1	many	TRBJ1-1	NA	CSAPRVKNTEAFF	TGCAGTGCCCCGAGGGTAAAGAACACTGAAGCTTTCTTT
12	TRBV12-3/TRBV12-4	many	TRBJ2-3	NA	CASSLDRNTQYF	TGTGCCAGCAGTTTGGACCGGAATACGCAGTATTTT
15	TRBV5-5	few	TRBJ1-5	NA	CASSLLVGGYQPQHF	TGTGCCAGCAGCTTACTGGTGGGGGGTTATCAGCCCCAGCATTTT
13	TRBV6-1	NA	TRBJ1-1	NA	CASRPRAGAEAFF	TGTGCCAGCAGGCCCCGGGCAGGGGCTGAAGCTTTCTTT
18	TRBV7-8	few	TRBJ2-2	NA	CASTGDEFSSVGTGELFF	TGTGCCAGCACCGGGGACGAGTTTAGTTCTGTTGGCACCGGGGAGCTGTTTTTT
15	TRBV7-2	few	TRBJ2-2	TRBD1	CASSLQQGITGELFF	TGTGCCAGCAGCTTGCAACAGGGGATCACCGGGGAGCTGTTTTTT
14	TRBV29-1	many	TRBJ2-2	NA	CSAESSRSTGELFF	TGCAGCGCTGAGAGCAGCCGTAGCACCGGGGAGCTGTTTTTT
13	TRBV10-3	many	TRBJ2-1	NA	CAIMGGSNNEQFF	TGTGCCATCATGGGCGGGTCAAACAATGAGCAGTTCTTC
13	TRBV20-1	many	TRBJ1-1	NA	CSAPTEMNTEAFF	TGCAGTGCCCCGACCGAAATGAACACTGAAGCTTTCTTT
15	TRBV7-9	NA	TRBJ1-4	TRBD1	CASRPQGAVNEKLFF	TGTGCCAGCAGGCCTCAGGGGGCGGTGAATGAAAAACTGTTTTTT
14	TRBV20-1	many	TRBJ2-2	NA	CSVSPTRGPGELFF	TGCAGTGTTTCCCCCACTCGAGGACCCGGGGAGCTGTTTTTT
14	TRBV13	NA	TRBJ1-4	NA	CASSSGDRDEKLFF	TGTGCCAGCAGCTCCGGCGACCGGGACGAAAAACTGTTTTTT
14	TRBV7-9	few	TRBJ2-7	TRBD1	CASSLTPPGTGEYF	TGTGCCAGCAGCTTAACCCCCCCCGGGACAGGAGAGTACTTC
13	TRBV18	NA	TRBJ2-2	NA	CASSYRPSGELFF	TGTGCCAGCTCATACCGTCCGTCCGGGGAGCTGTTTTTT
17	TRBV4-3	many	TRBJ2-5	TRBD2	CASSQSWLAGDQETQYF	TGCGCCAGCAGCCAATCATGGCTAGCGGGGGATCAAGAGACCCAGTACTTC
12	TRBV6-5	many	TRBJ1-1	TRBD1	CASAGQGDLAFF	TGTGCCAGCGCCGGGCAGGGGGATTTGGCTTTCTTT
11	TRBV20-1	NA	TRBJ1-1	NA	CSAREGTKAFF	TGCAGTGCTAGGGAGGGAACTAAAGCTTTCTTT